The present TCR beta chain was sequenced within a study of T-cell reconstitution after alpha-beta-depleted transplantation in children. This CDR3 is 15 amino acids long. Germline V gives CDR1 SGHRS, CDR2 YFSETQ. V was trimmed by 2 bases and J by 7 bases, leaving 16 bases between them. Molecular barcoding with unique molecular identifiers was used for the TCRbeta library. TCRdb re-called the PCR reads with MiXCR, one entry per CDR3 protein. The sample lists a few hundred thousand distinct CDR3 sequences, over 9.5% occurring once. The V and J genes are TRBV5-1 and TRBJ2-1; D is unclear. The sample in question was PBMCs from the stem cell graft donor, obtained from the stem cell graft. The receptor was isolated from a human donor who donated a stem cell graft to a child with SCID. Here the CDR3 reads CASSFSWATGNEQFF. The CDR3 coding sequence is TGCGCCAGCAGCTTTTCATGGGCCACGGGTAATGAGCAGTTCTTC.